This note documents a single TCR beta chain sequence. Original data processing: Quantification of nucleated cells was approximated via reference gene primer amplification. Sequenced by immunoSEQ multiplex PCR; TCRdb stores in-frame clones only, minus some. The DNA was the basis for D and trimming; V, J and clone size are from that table. The sample carries fewer than 350,000 clones, roughly 90% recorded once. V was trimmed by 4 bases and J by 8 bases, leaving 20 bases between them. The germline gives CDR1 GTSNPN, CDR2 SVGIG (reference sequence). The CDR3 consists of 14 residues. Patients from Seattle were sampled longitudinally, starting during active infection. This record belongs to a study of blood T cell repertoires in COVID-19. Study as a whole: Samples taken during acute and convalescent COVID-19 were collected in the United States, Italy and Spain. PBMCs, B-cell-depleted T cells, or T cells provided the cDNA or gDNA that made up the material.

The V gene is TRBV30, the J gene TRBJ1-1, with D unresolved. Sequenced input: peripheral blood. This TCR was recovered from a woman aged 55-69 years with COVID-19, enrolled during active disease. The CDR3 region has the DNA TGTGCCTGGATCCCAGCGATGGATACCTTGGAAGCTTTCTTT. This gives the protein CAWIPAMDTLEAFF.